The next 24 T cell receptor beta chains were all read from a single sample in a study of cytomegalovirus exposure and HLA in healthy donors. Primers included in the PCR were 60 Vbeta and 13 Jbeta primers. TCRdb's table, derived via immunoSEQ multiplex PCR, lists solely in-frame clones and lacks some. The table records about 150,000 clones, about 83% of them present only once. Sequenced material: PBMCs. These receptors were obtained from a woman between 40 and 55 years old in good health and CMV-seronegative.

The CDR3 is CASSLEGAGYTF. The DNA of the CDR3 is TGCGCCAGCAGCTTGGAAGGGGCTGGCTACACCTTC. The V call is TRBV5-1, the J call TRBJ1-2; possible D gene TRBD1, 5 bases. CDR3 size: 12 residues. V was trimmed by 0 bases and J by 7 bases, leaving 7 bases between them. The germline gives CDR1 SGHRS, CDR2 YFSETQ. The complete variable domain, with remaining parts taken from reference TRBV5-1 and TRBJ1-2, reads KAGVTQTPRYLIKTRGQQVTLSCSPISGHRSVSWYQQTPGQGLQFLFEYFSETQRNKGNFPGRFSGRQFSNSRSEMNVSTLELGDSALYLCASSLEGAGYTFGSGTRLTVV.

The rearrangement links TRBV7-9 to TRBJ1-2, with D possibly being TRBD1 (6 bases). This CDR3 contains 14 residues. Trimming removed 0 bases at V and 4 bases at J, with 9 bases between. Germline V lookup: CDR1 SEHNR, CDR2 FQNEAQ (reference sequence). The CDR3 spells CASSLAGQLYGYTF. In nucleotides, the CDR3 is TGTGCCAGCAGCTTAGCCGGACAGCTCTATGGCTACACCTTC.

V and J are TRBV25-1 and TRBJ2-7, with 10 bases that match TRBD1. CDR3 length: 13 amino acids. The germline CDR1 and CDR2 sequences are MGHDK and SYGVNS. J lost 7 bases, V lost 7 bases, and 7 bases had no gene match. CDR3 sequence: CASTRDRGYEQYF. The CDR3, as DNA: TGTGCCAGCACCCGGGACAGGGGATATGAGCAGTACTTC.

This clone was counted only a few times. This chain links TRBV6-1 with TRBJ1-5; no clear D. V was clipped by 7 bases and J by 5 bases, with 15 bases between them. Germline values: CDR1 MNHNS, CDR2 SASEGT. This CDR3 region has 14 residues. The chain's CDR3 is CASISGVRDQPQHF. The CDR3 DNA sequence: TGTGCCAGCATCAGCGGGGTCCGGGATCAGCCCCAGCATTTT.

This clone has just a few counts. J is TRBJ2-5 and V is TRBV30; 9 bases agree with TRBD1. The J call may not be correct, given that the DNA end is closer to TRBJ2-7. Germline CDR1 and CDR2: GTSNPN and SVGIG (reference sequence). The CDR3 totals 14 residues. CDR3 region: CAWSLTGGGGEQYF. CDR3 nucleotides: TGTGCCTGGAGTCTTACAGGGGGCGGCGGCGAGCAGTACTTC.

The chain uses TRBV28 and TRBJ2-3, with 9 bases lining up with TRBD2. This CDR3 has 15 amino acids. CDR1 MDHEN and CDR2 SYDVKM come from the germline V gene. With 8 bases clipped from V and 5 bases from J, the junction kept 11 bases outside the gene matches. The CDR3 loop reads CASRRAGGPGDTQYF. The CDR3 DNA follows: TGTGCCAGCCGGAGAGCGGGGGGCCCTGGAGATACGCAGTATTTT. The full variable domain, with the rest looked up from reference TRBV28 and TRBJ2-3, is DVKVTQSSRYLVKRTGEKVFLECVQDMDHENMFWYRQDPGLGLRLIYFSYDVKMKEKGDIPEGYSVSREKKERFSLILESASTNQTSMYLCASRRAGGPGDTQYFGPGTRLTVL.

A few counts support this clone. This chain joins TRBV7-6 and TRBJ2-1; 7 bases map to TRBD2. Germline CDR1 is SGHVS and CDR2 is FNYEAQ. The V segment lost 6 bases and the J segment 9 bases; nucleotides outside the gene matches: 17. The CDR3 sequence is 16 residues long. The CDR3 region is CASRILAASSYGEQFF. The CDR3 region has the DNA TGTGCCAGCAGAATTCTAGCGGCCAGCTCCTACGGTGAGCAGTTCTTC. The full variable domain, in which reference TRBV7-6 and TRBJ2-1 provide the parts outside the CDR3, is GAGVSQSPRYKVTKRGQDVALRCDPISGHVSLYWYRQALGQGPEFLTYFNYEAQQDKSGLPNDRFSAERPEGSISTLTIQRTEQRDSAMYRCASRILAASSYGEQFFGPGTRLTVL.

V usage is TRBV29-1 and J usage is TRBJ1-1; possibly TRBD1 for D (6 bases). CDR3 length equals 13 residues. The germline V gene has CDR1 SQVTM and CDR2 ANQGSEA. V dropped 8 bases and J dropped 3 bases, with 16 bases sitting between them. CDR3 sequence: CSFQGIQDTEAFF. CDR3 sequence (DNA): TGCAGCTTCCAGGGGATCCAGGACACTGAAGCTTTCTTT.

This rearrangement joins TRBV7-9 to TRBJ1-4, with a tentative D call TRBD1 (6 bases). V dropped 5 bases and J dropped 2 bases, with 21 bases sitting between them. The CDR3 length is 18 residues. Germline-derived CDR1 and CDR2 are SEHNR and FQNEAQ (reference sequence). The DNA for the CDR3 is TGTGCCAGCAGCCTTGACGGGGGGCGCGCGTCCACTAATGAAAAACTGTTTTTT. It translates to CASSLDGGRASTNEKLFF.

V and J are TRBV5-4 and TRBJ2-5, with 12 bases that match TRBD2. CDR3 size: 16 residues. Trimming at V came to 1 base and at J to 2 bases, leaving 3 bases not matched to a gene. Germline CDR1 is SGHNT and CDR2 is YYREEE (reference sequence). Here the CDR3 reads CASSLWTSGKQETQYF. The CDR3 DNA sequence: TGTGCCAGCAGCTTGTGGACTAGCGGGAAGCAAGAGACCCAGTACTTC.

The chain couples TRBV6-6 to TRBJ1-2; no clear D. This CDR3 spans 14 amino acids. Germline lookup yields CDR1 MNHNY and CDR2 SVGAGI (reference sequence). With 7 bases removed from V and 6 bases from J, the gap between germline ends came to 18 bases. The CDR3 coding sequence is TGTGCCAGCAATAGAGGGCCGTCATCGGATGGCTACACCTTC. Protein: CASNRGPSSDGYTF.

The chain has TRBV6-1 and TRBJ2-2; D gene uncertain. V lost 4 bases and J lost 2, with 11 bases in between. CDR1 is MNHNS, CDR2 SASEGT, per germline. The CDR3 contains 15 residues. This CDR3 reads CASSARSANTGELFF. The CDR3 DNA reads as TGTGCCAGCAGTGCCCGGAGTGCTAACACCGGGGAGCTGTTTTTT.

The chain uses TRBV11-2 and TRBJ1-3; perhaps TRBD1 as D (5 bases). CDR3 length: 15 amino acids. Per the germline V gene, CDR1 is SGHAT and CDR2 is FQNNGV. Trimming left V 5 bases short and J 0 bases short, with 11 bases between. The CDR3 loop reads CASSEQVHSGNTIYF. CDR3 DNA sequence: TGTGCCAGCAGCGAACAGGTTCACTCTGGAAACACCATATATTTT.

CDR3 protein: CASSIGVSRPYNEQFF. The CDR3 DNA reads as TGTGCCAGTAGTATAGGGGTCAGCAGGCCCTACAATGAGCAGTTCTTC. The rearrangement uses TRBV19 and TRBJ2-1; D gene unclear. V shed 1 base and J shed 2 bases, with 12 bases lying between them. Germline loops: CDR1 LNHDA, CDR2 SQIVND (reference sequence). The length of the CDR3 is 16 residues.

The V gene is TRBV19, the J gene TRBJ1-2; 8 nucleotides line up with TRBD1. V was clipped by 5 bases and J by 6 bases; unmatched bases: 11. CDR1 and CDR2 (germline): LNHDA, SQIVND (reference sequence). The CDR3 contains 15 residues. CDR3 coding DNA: TGTGCCAGTAGTGTGACAGGGGAGGTTTATGATGGCTACACCTTC. Its protein is CASSVTGEVYDGYTF.

The chain is built from TRBV5-1 and TRBJ2-5; D is uncertain. The germline V gene encodes CDR1 SGHRS and CDR2 YFSETQ. The CDR3 covers 14 residues. V was cut by 4 bases and J by 2 bases, with 12 bases left in between. DNA for the CDR3: TGCGCCAGCAGCCCGGGTGGCGCTCAAGAGACCCAGTACTTC. It encodes CASSPGGAQETQYF.

The chain employs TRBV5-1 and TRBJ1-2, with TRBD1 matching 9 bases. The CDR3 is made up of 14 amino acids. In germline, CDR1 is SGHRS, CDR2 YFSETQ. The V gene end was trimmed by 1 base and the J gene end by 8 bases; junction bases not matched to a gene: 6. CDR3 bases: TGCGCCAGCAGCTTGTCCGGGACAGGGAGCGGCTACACCTTC. Protein: CASSLSGTGSGYTF.

The chain has TRBV6-5 and TRBJ2-3, with D unclear. The V end was cut by 6 bases, the J end by 5 bases, with 15 bases between. The CDR3 runs 14 residues. CDR1 and CDR2 from the germline V gene are MNHEY and SVGAGI. The CDR3 is CASRPTWPIDTQYF. CDR3 nucleotide sequence: TGTGCCAGCAGACCCACCTGGCCCATAGATACGCAGTATTTT.

The rearrangement links TRBV27 to TRBJ2-1; a weak D match, TRBD2 (7 bases). CDR3 length: 15 amino acids. Germline V lookup: CDR1 MNHEY, CDR2 SMNVEV (reference sequence). Trimming removed 7 bases at V and 1 base at J, with 14 bases between. As DNA, the CDR3 is TGTGCCAGCACCTGGGGGGGGGCGTCCTACAATGAGCAGTTCTTC. Translation: CASTWGGASYNEQFF.

This clone turned up a few times. Relative to the germline gene, one junction end is altered; a read error may explain this. The rearrangement joins TRBV11-3 to TRBJ2-2; tentative D call: TRBD2 (7 bases). Per the germline V gene, CDR1 is SGHNT and CDR2 is YENEEA. The CDR3 is 15 amino acids. The CDR3 loop reads CASSLSGTNTGELFF. In DNA, the CDR3 is TGTGCCAGCAGCCTCAGCGGGACAAACACAGGGGAGCTGTTTTTT.

V gene TRBV7-2 combines with J gene TRBJ1-5; D not resolved. Deletions cut 1 base from V and 0 bases from J, with 7 bases between. Germline CDR1 reads SGHTA; CDR2 reads FQGNSA. The CDR3 length is 15 residues. The CDR3 loop is CASSLGLYSNQPQHF. The CDR3 DNA follows: TGTGCCAGCAGCTTAGGACTTTATAGCAATCAGCCCCAGCATTTT.

V and J are TRBV2 and TRBJ1-5; 9 positions match TRBD1. Germline values: CDR1 SNHLY, CDR2 FYNNEI. V trimming: 4 bases; J trimming: 2 bases; junction bases outside the gene matches: 9. This CDR3 spans 17 amino acids. CDR3 sequence: CASSVPGQGRGNQPQHF. The CDR3 nucleotides are TGTGCCAGCAGTGTCCCGGGACAGGGACGGGGCAATCAGCCCCAGCATTTT.

The chain recombines TRBV5-4 with TRBJ2-5, with 7 nucleotides matching TRBD1. Germline CDR1 SGHNT, CDR2 YYREEE (reference sequence). The CDR3 runs to 14 residues. The V gene end was trimmed by 4 bases and the J gene end by 0 bases; junction bases not matched to a gene: 3. DNA of the CDR3: TGTGCCAGCAGCCGTACAGGGGACCAAGAGACCCAGTACTTC. Translated: CASSRTGDQETQYF.

V is TRBV11-1 and J is TRBJ1-1; TRBD1 aligns across 9 bases. CDR1 and CDR2 from the germline V gene are SGHAT and FQDESV (reference sequence). This CDR3 contains 16 residues. The V and J ends lost 4 bases and 1 base, in that order; junction bases with no gene match: 7. This chain's CDR3 is CASSSYLTGGNTEAFF. For the CDR3, the DNA is TGTGCCAGCAGCTCGTACCTGACAGGGGGGAACACTGAAGCTTTCTTT. Based on the CDR3 plus reference TRBV11-1 and TRBJ1-1, the full variable domain is EAEVAQSPRYKITEKSQAVAFWCDPISGHATLYWYRQILGQGPELLVQFQDESVVDDSQLPKDRFSAERLKGVDSTLKIQPAELGDSAMYLCASSSYLTGGNTEAFFGQGTRLTVV.